This TCR beta chain was captured by sequencing in a study of shared clonotypes between healthy human individuals. General study points: Clonotype sharing across a handful of donors was observed for around 5% of naive CD4 clonotypes.

Sorted-subset replicate PCR reactions were performed with approximately 190 ng DNA, corresponding to 25,000 to 35,000 T cell genomes. Methods used by the authors: With immunoSEQ giving junction-only sequences and no quality scores, filtering differed. Profiling relied on immunoSEQ multiplex PCR, and the TCRdb table lists in-frame clones only, not all of them. V, J and clone size reflect that table, while D and trimming were determined from the DNA. This table holds 550,000 to 750,000 clones, around 95% found once. J lost 1 base, V lost 2 bases, and 6 bases had no gene match. The CDR3 extends over 16 amino acids. The germline gives CDR1 MNHEY, CDR2 SMNVEV (reference sequence). Only CD45RO-negative cells positively selected for CCR7 counted as naive CD8 cells, so terminally differentiated effector memory CD45RA+ cells were excluded. Concerning this clone: The target antigen is unknown.

This receptor was taken from a woman aged 30 to 39 in good health. The V call is TRBV27, the J call TRBJ2-7, with 9 bases fitting TRBD2. Sequenced material: naive CD8+ T cells sorted from blood. The CDR3 region has the DNA TGTGCCAGCAGTTTAGGCGTAGCGGGAGCTTCCTACGAGCAGTACTTC. Protein: CASSLGVAGASYEQYF.